Presented here are 30 T cell receptor beta chains from one specimen sequenced in a study of T cell responses to AZD1222 COVID-19 vaccine. Sequencing used immunoSEQ multiplex PCR; TCRdb keeps in-frame clones, though not all of them. The table records about 150,000 clones, about nine tenths of them present only once. Sequencing used peripheral blood, obtained 28 days after the second AZD1222 dose. The source is an adult who received the AZD1222 COVID-19 vaccine.

The V gene is TRBV14, the J gene TRBJ2-5, with a possible D match to TRBD2 (6 bases). Germline V gives CDR1 SGHDN, CDR2 FVKESK. V lost 1 base and J lost 3, with 15 bases in between. The CDR3 is 16 amino acids. The CDR3 here is CASSQVWGLTKETQYF. As DNA, the CDR3 is TGTGCCAGCAGCCAAGTTTGGGGACTGACGAAAGAGACCCAGTACTTC.

This clone appeared a single time. J is TRBJ1-1 and V is TRBV10-3, with D unclear. Germline V CDR1 and CDR2: ENHRY, SYGVKD. The V end was cut by 10 bases, the J end by 1 base, with 13 bases between. The CDR3 is 13 residues long. The CDR3 coding sequence is TGTGCCACCGGAACAGCTCAGAACACTGAAGCTTTCTTT. It specifies CATGTAQNTEAFF.

The chain links TRBV19 to TRBJ1-1; TRBD1 matches 7 bases. The CDR3 totals 15 residues. Per germline, CDR1 LNHDA and CDR2 SQIVND (reference sequence). Germline trimming cut 5 bases from V and 4 bases from J; bases unmatched to any gene: 10. CDR3 in DNA: TGTGCCAGTAGTCATAACTCAGCAGGGGGCACTGAAGCTTTCTTT. Translation gives CASSHNSAGGTEAFF.

This clone is medium-sized (0.01 to 0.1%) by share. This rearrangement joins TRBV18 to TRBJ1-2; no definite D call. Germline CDR1 is KGHSH and CDR2 is LQKENI. The CDR3 length is 14 residues. V gave up 0 bases and J gave up 5 bases, with 10 bases separating them. The CDR3 loop reads CASSPPEMQYGYTF. The CDR3 region has the DNA TGTGCCAGCTCACCACCGGAAATGCAGTATGGCTACACCTTC.

The rearrangement joins TRBV12-3 or TRBV12-4 to TRBJ1-2; D uncertain. V dropped 6 bases and J dropped 8 bases, with 13 bases sitting between them. There are 12 residues in the CDR3. The CDR3 DNA follows: TGTGCCAGCAGGCTTGAGGACGGCGGCTACACCTTC. Translating gives CASRLEDGGYTF.

Concerning this clone itself: Germline is not matched at one junction end, which may reflect a read error. V usage is TRBV7-7 and J usage is TRBJ2-1; 10 positions agree with TRBD2. From germline, CDR1 is SSHAT and CDR2 FNYEAQ (reference sequence). This CDR3 contains 16 residues. The CDR3 region has the DNA TGTGCTAGCAGCTTAGAGGGTCTAGCGGGAGTTAGAGAGCAGTTCTTC. It translates to CASSLEGLAGVREQFF.

The J gene is TRBJ2-5, the V gene TRBV6-5; D is possibly TRBD2 (5 bases). This CDR3 is built from 12 residues. Between the trimmed V and J ends, which lost 2 bases and 4 bases, there was a span of 5 bases. The germline V gene encodes CDR1 MNHEY and CDR2 SVGAGI. This CDR3 reads CASSYRGETQYF. DNA of the CDR3: TGTGCCAGCAGTTACCGGGGAGAGACCCAGTACTTC.

V gene TRBV29-1 combines with J gene TRBJ2-1; D possibly matches TRBD1 or TRBD2 (5 bases each). CDR1 and CDR2 (germline): SQVTM, ANQGSEA. Trimming left V 5 bases short and J 4 bases short, with 21 bases between. The CDR3 has 16 amino acids. Here the CDR3 reads CSVLGGAERGYNEQFF. In DNA, the CDR3 is TGCAGCGTTCTGGGTGGGGCGGAGAGAGGGTACAATGAGCAGTTCTTC.

The chain recombines TRBV27 with TRBJ1-5, with TRBD1 matching over 9 bases. This CDR3 region has 15 residues. V lost 4 bases, J lost 3 bases, and 4 bases stayed unmatched. Germline V lookup: CDR1 MNHEY, CDR2 SMNVEV (reference sequence). CDR3 sequence: CASSWTGAFNQPQHF. The CDR3 DNA reads TGTGCCAGCAGTTGGACAGGGGCGTTCAATCAGCCCCAGCATTTT.

This clone was recorded only once. V usage is TRBV28 and J usage is TRBJ1-6; D is undetermined. Trimming removed 5 bases at V and 10 bases at J, with 9 bases between. The CDR3 is made up of 12 amino acids. Per germline, CDR1 MDHEN and CDR2 SYDVKM. The CDR3 DNA reads as TGTGCCAGCAGTATCGTAGGGTCACCCCTCCACTTT. As protein: CASSIVGSPLHF.

There are many counts of this clone. This sequence joins TRBV6-6 and TRBJ1-4; D not resolved. Germline V lookup: CDR1 MNHNY, CDR2 SVGAGI (reference sequence). There are 13 residues in the CDR3. The V end lost 0 bases, the J end lost 6 bases, and 5 bases lay between the germline ends. CDR3 sequence: CASSYSTYEKLFF. The DNA for the CDR3 is TGTGCCAGCAGTTACTCGACGTATGAAAAACTGTTTTTT.

This clone came up once. The V and J genes are TRBV13 and TRBJ1-1, with D perhaps TRBD1 (6 bases). Trimming removed 6 bases from V and 3 bases from J, with 20 bases in between. The CDR3 runs 16 residues. Germline CDR1 PRHDT, CDR2 FYEKMQ (reference sequence). DNA for the CDR3: TGTGCCAGCAGGGTACTGCGGGGGCGCGGGTACACTGAAGCTTTCTTT. The encoded protein is CASRVLRGRGYTEAFF.

J is TRBJ1-1 and V is TRBV29-1, with D unresolved. With 2 bases removed from V and 1 base from J, the gap between germline ends came to 5 bases. Germline loops: CDR1 SQVTM, CDR2 ANQGSEA. CDR3 size: 12 residues. CDR3 coding DNA: TGCAGCGTTGAAAGGCGGAACACTGAAGCTTTCTTT. Protein product: CSVERRNTEAFF.

This chain joins TRBV5-5 and TRBJ1-1; D is unresolved. CDR1 and CDR2 from the germline V gene are SGHKS and YYEKEE (reference sequence). This CDR3 has 12 amino acids. Trimming took off 2 bases at V and 1 base at J, with 3 bases between the two ends. The DNA for the CDR3 is TGTGCCAGCAGCTTTGGGAACACTGAAGCTTTCTTT. It codes for CASSFGNTEAFF.

This clone showed up just once. The V call is TRBV18, the J call TRBJ2-5; possible D gene TRBD1, 6 bases. Trimming pared 3 bases from V and 1 base from J, leaving 9 bases between. Germline lookup yields CDR1 KGHSH and CDR2 LQKENI. CDR3 size: 14 residues. DNA of the CDR3: TGTGCCAGCTCACCGCAGGGGACCCAAGAGACCCAGTACTTC. Protein: CASSPQGTQETQYF.

The chain links TRBV28 to TRBJ2-3, with D tentatively TRBD1 (6 bases). The CDR3 is made up of 16 amino acids. Germline CDR1 is MDHEN and CDR2 is SYDVKM. Trimming stripped 7 bases from V and 0 bases from J, with 17 bases between. The CDR3 nucleotides read TGTGCCAGCAACCCTGGGTCAGGGGACAGCACAGATACGCAGTATTTT. Its translation: CASNPGSGDSTDTQYF.

This clone was seen once. The rearrangement joins TRBV11-2 to TRBJ1-1; no clear D gene. The CDR3 contains 12 residues. Trimming left V 1 base short and J 12 bases short, with 12 bases between. Per the germline V gene, CDR1 is SGHAT and CDR2 is FQNNGV. The CDR3 DNA reads TGTGCCAGCAGCTTAGGGACCGGGAGTCCTTTCTTT. This sequence encodes CASSLGTGSPFF.

This sequence joins TRBV4-1 and TRBJ1-6; no definite D call. The CDR3 is made up of 13 amino acids. With 2 bases removed from V and 8 bases from J, the gap between germline ends came to 7 bases. From germline, CDR1 is MGHRA and CDR2 YSYEKL. The CDR3 here is CASSQTPDSPLHF. The CDR3 DNA is TGCGCCAGCAGCCAAACCCCCGATTCACCCCTCCACTTT.

This clone was counted between two and nine times. The rearrangement links TRBV5-1 to TRBJ1-5; D is uncertain. The V end was cut by 5 bases, the J end by 5 bases, with 17 bases between. CDR1 is SGHRS, CDR2 YFSETQ, per germline. The CDR3 extends over 15 amino acids. The CDR3 coding sequence is TGCGCCAGCAGTCTCACGGGTGGCCCTGATCAGCCCCAGCATTTT. Translating it yields CASSLTGGPDQPQHF.

This clone has a handful of counts. J is TRBJ1-3 and V is TRBV6-6; no clear D gene. Per germline, CDR1 MNHNY and CDR2 SVGAGI (reference sequence). V was pared by 2 bases and J by 3 bases, with 11 bases between. The CDR3 has 15 amino acids. The CDR3 is CASSYNPRSGNTIYF. CDR3 DNA sequence: TGTGCCAGCAGTTACAATCCCAGGAGTGGAAACACCATATATTTT.

The rearrangement joins TRBV12-3 or TRBV12-4 to TRBJ2-1; D not certain. The CDR3 runs to 12 residues. V was shortened by 6 bases and J by 8 bases, with 11 bases between the two germline ends. The CDR3 coding sequence is TGTGCCAGCAGAACAAAGCAGTATGAGCAGTTCTTC. It translates to CASRTKQYEQFF.

The J gene is TRBJ1-3, the V gene TRBV5-4, with TRBD1 identical over 8 bases. After removal of 4 bases from V and 4 bases from J, the junction contained 7 bases not matched to a gene. Looked up from germline, CDR1 is SGHNT and CDR2 is YYREEE (reference sequence). This CDR3 comprises 15 residues. CDR3 amino acids: CASSLPGQAGNTIYF. The CDR3 DNA reads TGTGCCAGCAGCCTCCCGGGACAGGCCGGAAACACCATATATTTT.

This chain joins TRBV13 and TRBJ1-5; TRBD1 agrees at 7 bases. The CDR3 loop spans 15 amino acids. V was clipped by 5 bases and J by 0 bases; unmatched bases: 4. In germline, CDR1 is PRHDT, CDR2 FYEKMQ (reference sequence). CDR3 coding DNA: TGTGCCAGCAGCCAGGGACAGATTAGCAATCAGCCCCAGCATTTT. Translation gives CASSQGQISNQPQHF.

J is TRBJ2-7 and V is TRBV27, with D perhaps assigned TRBD1 or TRBD2 (6 bases each). Germline CDR1 and CDR2: MNHEY and SMNVEV (reference sequence). The CDR3 length is 16 residues. V was clipped by 2 bases and J by 2 bases, with 16 bases between them. The CDR3 sequence is CASSLKRPEGAYEQYF. In DNA form, the CDR3 reads TGTGCCAGCAGTTTAAAGCGGCCGGAGGGGGCCTACGAGCAGTACTTC.

This chain joins TRBV6-5 and TRBJ1-1; no firm D call. This CDR3 is 11 amino acids long. Germline lookup yields CDR1 MNHEY and CDR2 SVGAGI. Trimming took 2 bases from V and 5 from J, leaving 3 bases between them. This CDR3 is CASSYGTEAFF. The CDR3 DNA is TGTGCCAGCAGTTACGGGACTGAAGCTTTCTTT.

The rearrangement links TRBV18 to TRBJ1-2; D perhaps matches TRBD1 (5 bases). The CDR3 contains 13 residues. Trimming took 5 bases from V and 3 from J, leaving 10 bases between them. The germline V gene has CDR1 KGHSH and CDR2 LQKENI. CDR3 DNA sequence: TGTGCCAGCTCATCGACAGTCGACTATGGCTACACCTTC. Translating it yields CASSSTVDYGYTF.

V and J are TRBV6-1 and TRBJ1-2, with 9 bases lining up with TRBD1. CDR3 length: 17 amino acids. V gave up 1 base and J gave up 5 bases; unmatched junction bases: 11. CDR1 MNHNS and CDR2 SASEGT come from the germline V gene. Written as DNA, the CDR3 is TGTGCCAGCAGTGAAGGCCCCCCGGGACAGGGAGGGTATGGCTACACCTTC. This encodes CASSEGPPGQGGYGYTF.

The chain has TRBV19 and TRBJ1-2; D ambiguous. The CDR3 has 15 amino acids. The germline V gene encodes CDR1 LNHDA and CDR2 SQIVND (reference sequence). V lost 3 bases and J lost 4, with 15 bases in between. DNA of the CDR3: TGTGCCAGTAGTATCCGAGGACCAAAGGGCTATGGCTACACCTTC. This gives the protein CASSIRGPKGYGYTF. Variable domain in full (rest from reference TRBV19 and TRBJ1-2): DGGITQSPKYLFRKEGQNVTLSCEQNLNHDAMYWYRQDPGQGLRLIYYSQIVNDFQKGDIAEGYSVSREKKESFPLTVTSAQKNPTAFYLCASSIRGPKGYGYTFGSGTRLTVV.

The chain recombines TRBV28 with TRBJ1-6; 9 bases map to TRBD1. This CDR3 is built from 15 residues. Germline-derived CDR1 and CDR2 are MDHEN and SYDVKM. The V gene end was trimmed by 7 bases and the J gene end by 9 bases; junction bases not matched to a gene: 10. The DNA for the CDR3 is TGTGCCAGCACTCTAGGGGGACAGGGAGGTTCACCCCTCCACTTT. Residues: CASTLGGQGGSPLHF.

The V gene is TRBV9, the J gene TRBJ1-2; TRBD1 matches 7 bases. This CDR3 is built from 15 residues. Germline lookup yields CDR1 SGDLS and CDR2 YYNGEE. After removal of 2 bases from V and 4 bases from J, the junction contained 8 bases not matched to a gene. CDR3 in amino acids: CASSVRPTGSYGYTF. In DNA, the CDR3 is TGTGCCAGCAGCGTTCGACCGACAGGGAGCTATGGCTACACCTTC. Based on the CDR3 plus reference TRBV9 and TRBJ1-2, the full variable domain is DSGVTQTPKHLITATGQRVTLRCSPRSGDLSVYWYQQSLDQGLQFLIQYYNGEERAKGNILERFSAQQFPDLHSELNLSSLELGDSALYFCASSVRPTGSYGYTFGSGTRLTVV.